One T cell receptor beta chain is described in this entry. Its antigen is unidentified. Naive CD8 cells, CD45RO-negative and positively selected for CCR7, excluded terminally differentiated effector memory CD45RA+ cells. Generated by immunoSEQ multiplex PCR, the TCRdb table keeps only in-frame clones and is missing some. The sample carries around 2.1 million clones, about 92% recorded once. This entry is derived from a study of shared clonotypes between healthy human individuals. The germline V gene encodes CDR1 MGHRA and CDR2 YSYEKL. The CDR3 has 15 residues. V lost 4 bases and J 2 bases, leaving 15 bases between the germline ends. Study findings and constraints: Having only a few donors restricted how much genetic and exposure-history diversity was captured. Of the naive CD4 clonotypes, around 4.8% were shared across a handful of donors. Sorted-subset sequencing was shown by rarefaction to be incomplete despite large depth.

Sequencing input: naive CD8+ T cells from PBMCs. The gene calls are TRBV4-1 and TRBJ2-7, with D tentatively TRBD1 (6 bases). This receptor was obtained from a man younger than 35 in good health. Some clones in this sample may be carry-over from other donors' samples. This chain's CDR3 is CASSLAGQPTYEQYF. The CDR3 bases are TGCGCCAGCAGCCTAGCAGGACAGCCGACCTACGAGCAGTACTTC.